The 3 T cell receptor beta chains given below trace back to one sample, sequenced in a study of CD8 T cells in ankylosing spondylitis. TCRdb processed the 5' RACE reads anew with MiXCR; each CDR3 protein has one entry. Here the sample spans about 24,000 distinct CDR3 sequences, around 17% being singletons. The specimen was blood. These receptors originate from a male donor with ankylosing spondylitis or in good health (not recorded which).

This clonotype was seen more than once but under ten times. CDR3 coding DNA: TGTGCCAGCAGTGGTTCCGGGACCGACTACGGCACAGATACGCAGTATTTT. Translating gives CASSGSGTDYGTDTQYF. The genes are TRBV28 and TRBJ2-3; either TRBD1 or TRBD2 may fit D (5 bases each). The V gene lost 5 bases and the J gene lost 1 base, with 19 bases spanning the gap. This CDR3 is built from 17 residues. CDR1 MDHEN and CDR2 SYDVKM come from the germline V gene.

At least ten counts were recorded for this clonotype. The chain joins TRBV24-1 to TRBJ2-4; the D is unclear. The V gene lost 3 bases and the J gene lost 8 bases, with 19 bases spanning the gap. Germline CDR1 reads KGHDR; CDR2 reads SFDVKD. The CDR3 runs 16 residues. The CDR3 is CATSDPRPEWGYIQYF. In nucleotides, the CDR3 is TGTGCCACCAGTGATCCGAGACCCGAATGGGGATACATTCAGTACTTC.

Here the CDR3 reads CASSHGTGELFF. CDR3 coding DNA: TGTGCCAGCAGCCACGGGACCGGGGAGCTGTTTTTT. The rearrangement uses TRBV3-1 and TRBJ2-2; D ambiguous. The CDR3 runs to 12 residues. V gave up 3 bases and J gave up 5 bases, with 4 bases separating them. From germline, CDR1 is LGHDT and CDR2 YNNKEL (reference sequence).